One and the same sample provided the 29 T cell receptor beta chains below, sequenced in a study of cytomegalovirus exposure and HLA in healthy donors. Generated by immunoSEQ multiplex PCR, the TCRdb table keeps only in-frame clones and is missing some. The sample consists of some 170,000 clones, 85% to 90% of them appearing once. The sample consisted of PBMCs. Source of these receptors: a woman aged 30 to 39 in good health and CMV-seronegative.

The chain is built from TRBV29-1 and TRBJ1-2, with TRBD1 matching over 7 bases. This CDR3 is built from 12 residues. The germline gives CDR1 SQVTM, CDR2 ANQGSEA. J was trimmed by 7 bases and V by 6 bases; bases with no gene match: 8. CDR3 nucleotide sequence: TGCAGCGTCCGACAGGGAAAGGGTGGCTACACCTTC. It encodes CSVRQGKGGYTF.

This clone was picked up one time. The J gene is TRBJ1-2, the V gene TRBV4-1; unclear D gene. CDR1 is MGHRA and CDR2 is YSYEKL in the germline V gene. Deletions cut 1 base from V and 3 bases from J, with 15 bases between. The CDR3 is 16 amino acids. The CDR3 loop is CASSQVTITEDYGYTF. The CDR3 nucleotides are TGCGCCAGCAGCCAAGTAACTATAACGGAGGACTATGGCTACACCTTC.

The chain is built from TRBV7-2 and TRBJ1-5; D perhaps matches TRBD1 (6 bases). Trimming took off 5 bases at V and 8 bases at J, with 13 bases between the two ends. The germline V gene encodes CDR1 SGHTA and CDR2 FQGNSA. The CDR3 sequence is 13 residues long. The CDR3 loop is CASSNGPGEPQHF. In DNA form, the CDR3 reads TGTGCCAGCAGCAATGGTCCAGGGGAGCCCCAGCATTTT.

The rearrangement links TRBV6-5 to TRBJ1-2; the D is unclear. Germline lookup yields CDR1 MNHEY and CDR2 SVGAGI. V was cut by 0 bases and J by 8 bases, with 13 bases left in between. The length of the CDR3 is 14 residues. CDR3 sequence (DNA): TGTGCCAGCAGTTACTCGCCACGATCAGCGGGCTACACCTTC. Translating gives CASSYSPRSAGYTF.

The chain employs TRBV10-3 and TRBJ2-3; D is unclear. Trimming shortened V by 9 bases and J by 5 bases, and 6 bases separated the two germline ends. CDR1 and CDR2 from the germline V gene are ENHRY and SYGVKD. The CDR3 is 10 amino acids. The CDR3 region has the DNA TGTGCCATTAGAGGAGATACGCAGTATTTT. Amino acids: CAIRGDTQYF.

The V and J genes are TRBV6-1 and TRBJ2-7; no reliable D call. Deletions cut 6 bases from V and 7 bases from J, with 16 bases between. The CDR3 contains 13 residues. Germline-derived CDR1 and CDR2 are MNHNS and SASEGT. The CDR3 region has the DNA TGTGCCAGCAGCCCCAGAATAGCTGGGGAGCAGTACTTC. Residues: CASSPRIAGEQYF.

The rearrangement joins TRBV19 to TRBJ1-4; D gene unclear. The CDR3 extends over 14 amino acids. In germline, CDR1 is LNHDA, CDR2 SQIVND (reference sequence). The germline V and J ends were trimmed by 3 bases and 0 bases, with 5 bases remaining between them. CDR3 region: CASSILTTNEKLFF. DNA of the CDR3: TGTGCCAGTAGTATCCTTACAACTAATGAAAAACTGTTTTTT.

The rearrangement joins TRBV5-1 to TRBJ1-2; D perhaps matches TRBD1 (6 bases). This CDR3 is 18 amino acids long. Trimming cost V 0 bases and J 5 bases, with 23 bases left between them. Germline CDR1 reads SGHRS; CDR2 reads YFSETQ. CDR3 region: CASSLEGGPRGISYGYTF. The CDR3, as DNA: TGCGCCAGCAGCTTGGAAGGGGGTCCCCGTGGGATAAGTTATGGCTACACCTTC. Based on the CDR3 plus reference TRBV5-1 and TRBJ1-2, the full variable domain is KAGVTQTPRYLIKTRGQQVTLSCSPISGHRSVSWYQQTPGQGLQFLFEYFSETQRNKGNFPGRFSGRQFSNSRSEMNVSTLELGDSALYLCASSLEGGPRGISYGYTFGSGTRLTVV.

The V and J genes are TRBV20-1 and TRBJ1-2; no clear D gene. Trimming took 5 bases from V and 7 from J, leaving 11 bases between them. The CDR3 has 11 residues. CDR1 and CDR2 from the germline V gene are DFQATT and SNEGSKA (reference sequence). Here the CDR3 DNA reads TGCAGTGCTTCGCCCCGGGGTGGCTACACCTTC. Translated, it gives CSASPRGGYTF.

This chain joins TRBV7-6 and TRBJ1-5; D perhaps matches TRBD1 (5 bases). Trimming removed 0 bases at V and 4 bases at J, with 13 bases between. Germline V CDR1 and CDR2: SGHVS, FNYEAQ. The CDR3 contains 16 residues. CDR3 amino acids: CASSLASGSGNQPQHF. The CDR3, as DNA: TGTGCCAGCAGCTTAGCATCCGGGTCAGGGAATCAGCCCCAGCATTTT.

The CDR3 bases are TGTGCCAGCGCCGACAGGGGGCCGTTCGAGCAGTACTTC. Translated, it gives CASADRGPFEQYF. This chain joins TRBV2 and TRBJ2-7; 10 nucleotides align to TRBD1. The CDR3 runs 13 residues. Losses at the gene ends were 8 bases for V and 6 bases for J; bases not matched to a gene: 7. The germline V gene encodes CDR1 SNHLY and CDR2 FYNNEI.

This clone was seen a handful of times. J is TRBJ2-7 and V is TRBV2; possibly TRBD2 for D (6 bases). Trimming removed 8 bases at V and 2 bases at J, with 16 bases between. The CDR3 extends over 14 amino acids. Germline lookup yields CDR1 SNHLY and CDR2 FYNNEI. The CDR3 region is CASYRGTGTYEQYF. DNA for the CDR3: TGTGCCAGCTACCGGGGGACCGGGACCTACGAGCAGTACTTC.

The chain uses TRBV4-1 and TRBJ2-7; 9 positions agree with TRBD2. Germline loops: CDR1 MGHRA, CDR2 YSYEKL. The CDR3 extends over 20 amino acids. After removal of 4 bases from V and 3 bases from J, the junction contained 22 bases not matched to a gene. CDR3 sequence (DNA): TGCGCCAGCAGCCCCCTCGATAACCCCTTGACTAGCGGTAGAAACTACGAGCAGTACTTC. Translation gives CASSPLDNPLTSGRNYEQYF.

The V call is TRBV5-1, the J call TRBJ2-2; 7 nucleotides line up with TRBD1. The germline CDR1 and CDR2 sequences are SGHRS and YFSETQ. After removal of 5 bases from V and 2 bases from J, the junction contained 9 bases not matched to a gene. The CDR3 is made up of 16 amino acids. CDR3 in amino acids: CASSSSTGINTGELFF. CDR3 nucleotide sequence: TGCGCCAGCAGTTCCTCGACAGGGATAAACACCGGGGAGCTGTTTTTT.

V is TRBV6-5 and J is TRBJ1-6; a possible D gene is TRBD1 (5 bases). Germline loops: CDR1 MNHEY, CDR2 SVGAGI. This CDR3 has 14 residues. Trimming removed 6 bases at V and 18 bases at J, with 24 bases between. CDR3 residues: CASSPRDRSQFPHF. DNA for the CDR3: TGTGCCAGCAGCCCCAGAGACAGATCCCAGTTTCCCCACTTT.

This chain uses TRBV4-1 with TRBJ1-2; no reliable D call. Looked up from germline, CDR1 is MGHRA and CDR2 is YSYEKL. This CDR3 is 14 amino acids long. V was cut by 2 bases and J by 3 bases, with 10 bases left in between. The CDR3 protein is CASSQKTGDYGYTF. DNA of the CDR3: TGCGCCAGCAGCCAAAAAACCGGGGACTATGGCTACACCTTC.

This clone appeared a single time. V gene TRBV19 combines with J gene TRBJ2-2; 8 nucleotides align to TRBD1. V lost 8 bases to trimming and J lost 6 bases; unmatched junction nucleotides: 8. Germline V lookup: CDR1 LNHDA, CDR2 SQIVND (reference sequence). The CDR3 totals 14 residues. In DNA, the CDR3 is TGTGCCAGTGCCAAAGACAGGGGACCCGGGGAGCTGTTTTTT. This sequence encodes CASAKDRGPGELFF.

This clone has a handful of counts. The chain carries TRBV5-1 and TRBJ2-5, with 7 bases that match TRBD1. V lost 4 bases to trimming and J lost 4 bases; unmatched junction nucleotides: 4. The V gene's germline CDR1 is SGHRS and CDR2 YFSETQ. This CDR3 is built from 13 residues. The CDR3 loop is CASSGDSPETQYF. Written as DNA, the CDR3 is TGCGCCAGCAGCGGGGACAGTCCAGAGACCCAGTACTTC. Supplemented by reference TRBV5-1 and TRBJ2-5, the full variable domain reads KAGVTQTPRYLIKTRGQQVTLSCSPISGHRSVSWYQQTPGQGLQFLFEYFSETQRNKGNFPGRFSGRQFSNSRSEMNVSTLELGDSALYLCASSGDSPETQYFGPGTRLLVL.

CDR3 protein: CASRDFANINNEQFF. The DNA of the CDR3 is TGTGCCAGCCGGGACTTCGCCAACATAAACAATGAGCAGTTCTTC. The V gene is TRBV6-1, the J gene TRBJ2-1, with a weak D call TRBD2 (6 bases). V lost 8 bases and J 5 bases, leaving 19 bases between the germline ends. Germline loops: CDR1 MNHNS, CDR2 SASEGT. CDR3 length: 15 residues.

The V call is TRBV13, the J call TRBJ2-5, with TRBD1 matching 9 bases. V lost 1 base, J lost 5 bases, and 8 bases stayed unmatched. Germline loops: CDR1 PRHDT, CDR2 FYEKMQ (reference sequence). The CDR3 consists of 16 residues. The CDR3 reads CASSLVNRGRRETQYF. The CDR3 DNA is TGTGCCAGCAGCTTAGTAAACAGGGGGCGACGGGAGACCCAGTACTTC.

The chain combines TRBV9 with TRBJ2-3; TRBD1 might be the D (6 bases). V was clipped by 0 bases and J by 2 bases, with 13 bases between them. CDR1 is SGDLS, CDR2 YYNGEE, per germline. There are 16 residues in the CDR3. CDR3: CASSVAGQRATDTQYF. The CDR3 nucleotides read TGTGCCAGCAGCGTAGCAGGACAGCGCGCCACAGATACGCAGTATTTT.

CDR3 DNA: TGCGCCAGCAGTGGATCAGTCAATGGCTACACCTTC. This sequence encodes CASSGSVNGYTF. The chain is built from TRBV10-2 and TRBJ1-2; D is undetermined. Germline lookup yields CDR1 WSHSY and CDR2 SAAADI. The V gene lost 4 bases and the J gene lost 6 bases, with 9 bases spanning the gap. The length of the CDR3 is 12 residues.

J is TRBJ2-1 and V is TRBV7-6; D possibly corresponds to TRBD2 (5 bases). The CDR3 is made up of 12 amino acids. Germline V gene sequence: CDR1 SGHVS, CDR2 FNYEAQ. V lost 3 bases to trimming and J lost 10 bases, with 10 bases between them. CDR3 residues: CASSFPGGEQFF. The CDR3 nucleotides are TGTGCCAGCAGCTTCCCAGGAGGAGAGCAGTTCTTC.

The J gene is TRBJ2-3, the V gene TRBV2, with 10 bases matching TRBD2. Germline CDR1 SNHLY, CDR2 FYNNEI. The CDR3 has 17 residues. Trimming took 1 base from V and 4 from J; bases not matched to a gene: 8. CDR3 in DNA: TGTGCCAGCAGTGAAGACACTAGCGGGGACTTGCCAGATACGCAGTATTTT. This gives the protein CASSEDTSGDLPDTQYF.

The chain joins TRBV7-6 to TRBJ2-1; 9 positions agree with TRBD1. Unmatched junction bases numbered 12, after V lost 2 bases and J lost 10 bases. CDR1 and CDR2 (germline): SGHVS, FNYEAQ. This CDR3 is built from 16 residues. The CDR3 DNA sequence: TGTGCCAGCAGCTTATCAGCGGGACAGGGTAATTACGAGCAGTTCTTC. This translates into CASSLSAGQGNYEQFF.

This chain links TRBV6-1 with TRBJ2-1; D remains ambiguous. V was cut by 7 bases and J by 5 bases, with 12 bases left in between. The length of the CDR3 is 13 residues. Per germline, CDR1 MNHNS and CDR2 SASEGT. The CDR3 loop is CASIRHVNNEQFF. In DNA form, the CDR3 reads TGTGCCAGCATACGACACGTAAACAATGAGCAGTTCTTC.

The chain uses TRBV30 and TRBJ2-1; D possibly corresponds to TRBD2 (6 bases). The CDR3 runs 11 residues. CDR1 and CDR2 (germline): GTSNPN, SVGIG (reference sequence). Trimming removed 4 bases from V and 10 bases from J, with 11 bases in between. This CDR3 is CAWKLAGEQFF. CDR3 sequence (DNA): TGTGCCTGGAAGTTGGCGGGGGAGCAGTTCTTC.

The chain is built from TRBV7-9 and TRBJ1-5; TRBD1 is a possible D gene (5 bases). The length of the CDR3 is 14 residues. Germline V CDR1 and CDR2: SEHNR, FQNEAQ (reference sequence). V lost 3 bases to trimming and J lost 3 bases, with 9 bases between them. CDR3 DNA: TGTGCCAGCAGCTTTGACAGCTTCAATCAGCCCCAGCATTTT. As protein: CASSFDSFNQPQHF.

The J gene is TRBJ2-1, the V gene TRBV5-1; 11 bases line up with TRBD2. The V segment lost 3 bases and the J segment 7 bases; nucleotides outside the gene matches: 6. Germline values: CDR1 SGHRS, CDR2 YFSETQ. CDR3 length equals 15 residues. In DNA, the CDR3 is TGCGCCAGCAGCTCCCTAGCGGGGGGAGGGAATGAGCAGTTCTTC. Translation gives CASSSLAGGGNEQFF.